Listed below are T cell receptor beta chains from one sample, sequenced in a study of esophageal squamous cell carcinoma under preoperative chemotherapy. TCRdb independently ran MiXCR on the PCR reads; one entry per CDR3 protein. The repertoire holds roughly 10,000 distinct CDR3 sequences, with around 63% as singletons. The specimen was taken from a patient given preoperative chemotherapy. The receptors were gathered from a human donor with esophageal squamous cell carcinoma. The donor label of this sample is uncertain. Both conserved end residues are part of each CDR3. The D gene is left open where the match is weak.

D gene: -
V gene: TRBV6-1
J gene: TRBJ2-1
CDR3 protein: CASRAFGPGIGHNEQFF

D gene: -
V gene: TRBV12-3/TRBV12-4
J gene: TRBJ1-1
CDR3 protein: CASSLWGGPEAFF

D gene: TRBD2
V gene: TRBV6-5
J gene: TRBJ2-1
CDR3 protein: CASSYSETSPIGDEQFF

D gene: TRBD2
V gene: TRBV6-1
J gene: TRBJ2-3
CDR3 protein: CASRPLAGCAKDTQYF

D gene: TRBD2
V gene: TRBV20-1
J gene: TRBJ2-5
CDR3 protein: CSATPDGGGADLGRQETQYF

D gene: -
V gene: TRBV6-1
J gene: TRBJ2-3
CDR3 protein: CASREGEGGARTDTQYF

D gene: TRBD2
V gene: TRBV6-1
J gene: TRBJ2-1
CDR3 protein: CASSEATGWGGSYNEQFF

D gene: -
V gene: TRBV6-1
J gene: TRBJ2-2
CDR3 protein: CASRGRGNTGELFF

D gene: -
V gene: TRBV6-1
J gene: -
CDR3 protein: CASRGYEQYF

D gene: -
V gene: TRBV6-1
J gene: -
CDR3 protein: CASSEEFQETQYF

D gene: -
V gene: TRBV6-1
J gene: -
CDR3 protein: CASSQDTDSSSYEQYF

D gene: -
V gene: TRBV6-1
J gene: TRBJ2-3
CDR3 protein: CASSVLWGSDTDTQYF

D gene: TRBD2
V gene: TRBV7-2
J gene: TRBJ2-3
CDR3 protein: CASSLSLAGEGTQYF

D gene: TRBD1
V gene: TRBV6-5
J gene: TRBJ2-1
CDR3 protein: CASSSIPGTGSYEQFF

D gene: -
V gene: TRBV7-8
J gene: -
CDR3 protein: CASSLVRGEQYF

D gene: TRBD2
V gene: TRBV6-1
J gene: TRBJ2-7
CDR3 protein: CASSEPGLAGEEQYF

D gene: -
V gene: TRBV6-5
J gene: TRBJ2-2
CDR3 protein: CASSYSSTNTGELFF

D gene: TRBD2
V gene: TRBV6-1
J gene: -
CDR3 protein: CASSVEAGGGGQETQYF

D gene: -
V gene: TRBV6-1
J gene: TRBJ2-3
CDR3 protein: CASRDLGLCYKNMQYF

D gene: -
V gene: TRBV6-1
J gene: TRBJ2-3
CDR3 protein: CASSVREQDTQYF

D gene: TRBD2
V gene: TRBV6-1
J gene: TRBJ2-2
CDR3 protein: CASSALGGGTSGRAGELFF

D gene: TRBD2
V gene: TRBV7-2
J gene: TRBJ2-3
CDR3 protein: CASSLVGREDTQYF

D gene: -
V gene: TRBV6-1
J gene: -
CDR3 protein: CASLAGGTETQYF

D gene: -
V gene: TRBV6-5
J gene: TRBJ1-1
CDR3 protein: CASSFKGRDTEAFF

D gene: -
V gene: TRBV6-1
J gene: TRBJ1-4
CDR3 protein: CASSSVTGTSEKLFF

D gene: -
V gene: TRBV6-5
J gene: TRBJ2-1
CDR3 protein: CASSYVEGSSYEQFF

D gene: -
V gene: TRBV6-1
J gene: TRBJ2-4
CDR3 protein: CASSVLGVSATNTQYF

D gene: -
V gene: TRBV6-1
J gene: TRBJ2-3
CDR3 protein: CASGGFGGSYPDTQYF

D gene: -
V gene: TRBV6-1
J gene: TRBJ2-2
CDR3 protein: CARGGANSDELFF

D gene: TRBD1
V gene: TRBV6-5
J gene: TRBJ2-5
CDR3 protein: CASSYWDRVYQETQYF

D gene: TRBD2
V gene: TRBV6-1
J gene: TRBJ2-3
CDR3 protein: CAGSGGPHPDTQYF

D gene: -
V gene: TRBV6-1
J gene: TRBJ2-1
CDR3 protein: CASSEEAGSYNEQFF

D gene: TRBD2
V gene: TRBV10-1
J gene: TRBJ2-1
CDR3 protein: CASSDGLAFDEQFF

D gene: -
V gene: TRBV6-1
J gene: TRBJ2-3
CDR3 protein: CASSEFWGRYPDTQYF

D gene: -
V gene: TRBV6-1
J gene: TRBJ2-5
CDR3 protein: CASSEIRSSGKETQYF

D gene: TRBD2
V gene: TRBV7-2
J gene: -
CDR3 protein: CASSLGGRATQYF

D gene: -
V gene: TRBV6-1
J gene: TRBJ2-5
CDR3 protein: CVSREFGGSDQDTQYF

D gene: -
V gene: TRBV7-2
J gene: TRBJ2-5
CDR3 protein: CASSLTGPQETQYF

D gene: TRBD1
V gene: TRBV10-3
J gene: TRBJ1-1
CDR3 protein: CAISERDTGGTEAFF

D gene: TRBD2
V gene: TRBV6-1
J gene: TRBJ2-3
CDR3 protein: CASSEAVAGKADTQYF

D gene: TRBD2
V gene: TRBV6-1
J gene: -
CDR3 protein: CACSELGGRDTNTQYF

D gene: -
V gene: TRBV6-1
J gene: -
CDR3 protein: CASSELGGSYKDIQYF

D gene: -
V gene: TRBV10-3
J gene: TRBJ2-3
CDR3 protein: CAISERSLKDTGDTQYF

D gene: TRBD1
V gene: TRBV6-2/TRBV6-3
J gene: TRBJ2-3
CDR3 protein: CASSSGQGADTQYF

D gene: -
V gene: TRBV27
J gene: TRBJ2-3
CDR3 protein: CASSRNSFHTQYF

D gene: -
V gene: TRBV12-3/TRBV12-4
J gene: TRBJ2-3
CDR3 protein: CASTETRGWGTDTQYF

D gene: -
V gene: TRBV19
J gene: TRBJ1-4
CDR3 protein: CASSIDYPRGEKLFF

D gene: TRBD1
V gene: TRBV7-8
J gene: TRBJ2-1
CDR3 protein: CASSALHRGLDYEQFF

D gene: TRBD1
V gene: TRBV6-1
J gene: TRBJ2-3
CDR3 protein: CGVRGTLTKDTQYF

D gene: -
V gene: TRBV6-1
J gene: TRBJ2-1
CDR3 protein: CASSERTPPEQFF

D gene: -
V gene: TRBV6-1
J gene: TRBJ1-5
CDR3 protein: CASSVGIPGLQPQHF